Following are 22 T cell receptor beta chains from one sample sequenced in a study of cytomegalovirus exposure and HLA in healthy donors. The PCR employed 60 Vbeta primers together with 13 Jbeta primers. Clones were read by immunoSEQ multiplex PCR, and TCRdb kept only the in-frame ones, dropping some. In the table there are around 200,000 clones, around 83% of which are singletons. Source material: PBMCs. The source is a middle-aged man in good health and CMV-seronegative.

V and J are TRBV5-6 and TRBJ1-4; D uncertain. Trimming removed 4 bases at V and 7 bases at J, with 17 bases between. The CDR3 has 15 amino acids. Germline assignment: CDR1 SGHDT and CDR2 YYEEEE. CDR3 sequence (DNA): TGTGCCAGCAGCCCGGCCGGTGCGGAGGGTGAAAAACTGTTTTTT. The encoded protein is CASSPAGAEGEKLFF.

J is TRBJ2-7 and V is TRBV7-2, with 9 nucleotides matching TRBD2. After removal of 5 bases from V and 4 bases from J, the junction contained 9 bases not matched to a gene. In germline, CDR1 is SGHTA, CDR2 FQGNSA. This CDR3 contains 15 residues. The CDR3 reads CASSPNPTSGYEQYF. The CDR3 DNA sequence: TGTGCCAGCAGCCCCAACCCGACTAGCGGTTACGAGCAGTACTTC.

The chain links TRBV7-9 to TRBJ2-5; 9 bases map to TRBD1. The germline V gene encodes CDR1 SEHNR and CDR2 FQNEAQ (reference sequence). Losses at the gene ends were 2 bases for V and 4 bases for J; bases not matched to a gene: 5. This CDR3 spans 15 amino acids. In DNA, the CDR3 is TGTGCCAGCAGCTTATCGACAGGGGGTATAGAGACCCAGTACTTC. It codes for CASSLSTGGIETQYF.

V is TRBV5-1 and J is TRBJ2-2, with D perhaps matching TRBD2 (6 bases). The ends were cut back, 4 bases at V and 7 bases at J, with 14 bases in the middle. CDR1 and CDR2 from the germline V gene are SGHRS and YFSETQ. This CDR3 has 14 residues. As DNA, the CDR3 is TGCGCCAGCAGCGGGAACCCCGGGGGCGGGGAGCTGTTTTTT. Encoded protein: CASSGNPGGGELFF.

This chain connects TRBV5-4 to TRBJ1-2, with 8 nucleotides matching TRBD1. V gave up 4 bases and J gave up 8 bases; unmatched junction bases: 13. CDR3 length: 15 residues. Germline loops: CDR1 SGHNT, CDR2 YYREEE (reference sequence). Written as DNA, the CDR3 is TGTGCCAGCAGCGAAATAAGCAGGGGGCCCCGCGGCTACACCTTC. This encodes CASSEISRGPRGYTF.

This rearrangement joins TRBV7-2 to TRBJ1-1, with a weak D call TRBD1 (6 bases). Germline V lookup: CDR1 SGHTA, CDR2 FQGNSA. The CDR3 spans 15 residues. Trimming left V 2 bases short and J 0 bases short, with 10 bases between. The CDR3 DNA is TGTGCCAGCAGCTTACAAGGACAGATGAACACTGAAGCTTTCTTT. Protein sequence: CASSLQGQMNTEAFF.

The rearrangement joins TRBV18 to TRBJ1-6; 9 nucleotides align to TRBD1. Trimming at V came to 3 bases and at J to 5 bases, leaving 2 bases not matched to a gene. This CDR3 spans 15 amino acids. Germline loops: CDR1 KGHSH, CDR2 LQKENI. In DNA, the CDR3 is TGTGCCAGCTCACCCAGGGACAGGGATAATTCACCCCTCCACTTT. Its protein product is CASSPRDRDNSPLHF.

This chain uses TRBV5-5 with TRBJ2-7, with 10 bases aligning to TRBD1. This CDR3 contains 16 residues. Germline loops: CDR1 SGHKS, CDR2 YYEKEE (reference sequence). Trimming cost V 3 bases and J 2 bases; bases outside gene matches: 8. The CDR3 nucleotides are TGTGCCAGCAGCTGGGGGGTGGGGACAGGGGCCTACGAGCAGTACTTC. Amino acids: CASSWGVGTGAYEQYF.

In nucleotides, the CDR3 is TGTGCCAGCAGCTTTGGGAGTGGGCGCGGGTTCGAGACCCAGTACTTC. The encoded protein is CASSFGSGRGFETQYF. The genes are TRBV7-6 and TRBJ2-5, with D possibly TRBD2 on 5 matching bases. The germline gives CDR1 SGHVS, CDR2 FNYEAQ. The V end was cut by 3 bases, the J end by 5 bases, with 19 bases between. This CDR3 has 16 amino acids.

The chain couples TRBV6-1 to TRBJ2-2; TRBD1 matches at 9 bases. The V gene's germline CDR1 is MNHNS and CDR2 SASEGT. With 4 bases clipped from V and 2 bases from J, the junction kept 5 bases outside the gene matches. This CDR3 spans 16 amino acids. In DNA form, the CDR3 reads TGTGCCAGCAGTGTACAGGGGGCCTCAAACACCGGGGAGCTGTTTTTT. This codes for CASSVQGASNTGELFF.

V is TRBV30 and J is TRBJ1-2; D is possibly TRBD1 (6 bases). In germline, CDR1 is GTSNPN, CDR2 SVGIG (reference sequence). The V gene lost 0 bases and the J gene lost 6 bases, with 17 bases spanning the gap. The CDR3 is made up of 15 amino acids. The CDR3 nucleotides read TGTGCCTGGAGTGTATGGGGGGGACAATCAAATGGCTACACCTTC. It translates to CAWSVWGGQSNGYTF.

There are a few counts of this clone. The rearrangement links TRBV6-1 to TRBJ1-5, with a tentative D call TRBD1 (6 bases). With 3 bases removed from V and 2 bases from J, the gap between germline ends came to 20 bases. Germline CDR1 MNHNS, CDR2 SASEGT. CDR3 length: 18 residues. Here the CDR3 reads CASSDNPGQPRGNQPQHF. The CDR3 DNA follows: TGTGCCAGCAGTGACAACCCCGGACAGCCGAGGGGCAATCAGCCCCAGCATTTT.

The chain links TRBV5-4 to TRBJ2-1; 8 nucleotides match TRBD2. Per the germline V gene, CDR1 is SGHNT and CDR2 is YYREEE (reference sequence). The V and J ends lost 4 bases and 1 base, in that order; junction bases with no gene match: 16. This CDR3 is built from 19 residues. CDR3 protein: CASSRASGGLTNSYNEQFF. CDR3 nucleotide sequence: TGTGCCAGCAGCCGGGCAAGCGGGGGCCTTACGAATTCCTACAATGAGCAGTTCTTC.

The chain has TRBV7-2 and TRBJ1-2; a weak D match, TRBD1 (6 bases). The V and J ends lost 3 bases and 4 bases respectively, with 15 bases between them. Germline V gene data show CDR1 as SGHTA and CDR2 as FQGNSA. There are 15 residues in the CDR3. CDR3 protein: CASSFPRDTSYGYTF. CDR3 in DNA: TGTGCCAGCAGCTTTCCCCGGGACACGTCCTATGGCTACACCTTC.

The chain has TRBV9 and TRBJ2-2; a possible D gene is TRBD1 (6 bases). CDR3 length equals 14 residues. Germline lookup yields CDR1 SGDLS and CDR2 YYNGEE. The V gene lost 0 bases and the J gene lost 6 bases, with 9 bases spanning the gap. The CDR3 sequence is CASSVAGVAGELFF. The CDR3 DNA is TGTGCCAGCAGCGTAGCAGGGGTAGCCGGGGAGCTGTTTTTT.

V usage is TRBV19 and J usage is TRBJ1-2; 8 positions match TRBD1. The length of the CDR3 is 16 residues. Germline assignment: CDR1 LNHDA and CDR2 SQIVND (reference sequence). V was clipped by 9 bases and J by 2 bases; unmatched bases: 14. The CDR3: CASSRPGTGANYGYTF. CDR3 DNA: TGTGCCAGCTCCCGACCCGGGACAGGTGCCAACTATGGCTACACCTTC.

This chain uses TRBV5-1 with TRBJ2-7; TRBD1 is a possible D gene (5 bases). The CDR3 contains 16 residues. Trimming shortened V by 0 bases and J by 2 bases, and 15 bases separated the two germline ends. Germline V lookup: CDR1 SGHRS, CDR2 YFSETQ. The CDR3 region has the DNA TGCGCCAGCAGCTTGGCTACAGGATCAAACGCCTACGAGCAGTACTTC. As protein: CASSLATGSNAYEQYF.

This clone has a handful of counts. The chain recombines TRBV2 with TRBJ2-2, with 12 bases lining up with TRBD1. The CDR3 is 15 residues long. The junction had 9 bases not matched to a gene; V was cut back by 10 bases and J by 6 bases. CDR1 and CDR2 (germline): SNHLY, FYNNEI. For the CDR3, the DNA is TGTGCCACCGACCCGGGACAGGGGGCTTCCGGGGAGCTGTTTTTT. This encodes CATDPGQGASGELFF.

V is TRBV5-4 and J is TRBJ1-2; perhaps TRBD1 as D (6 bases). Germline V gene sequence: CDR1 SGHNT, CDR2 YYREEE (reference sequence). The CDR3 is made up of 16 amino acids. Trimming cost V 0 bases and J 0 bases, with 12 bases left between them. CDR3 in amino acids: CASSLDRRTANYGYTF. CDR3 in DNA: TGTGCCAGCAGCTTGGACCGCCGGACAGCTAACTATGGCTACACCTTC.

The rearrangement links TRBV28 to TRBJ1-2; the D is unclear. The CDR3 loop spans 14 amino acids. The V and J ends lost 4 bases and 0 bases respectively, with 9 bases between them. The germline CDR1 and CDR2 sequences are MDHEN and SYDVKM. CDR3 amino acids: CASSSSPTNYGYTF. CDR3 DNA sequence: TGTGCCAGCAGTTCATCCCCCACTAACTATGGCTACACCTTC.

The chain uses TRBV7-2 and TRBJ1-1; 7 bases fit TRBD1. Germline V gives CDR1 SGHTA, CDR2 FQGNSA. The junction had 4 bases not matched to a gene; V was cut back by 5 bases and J by 4 bases. The CDR3 runs to 13 residues. CDR3 amino acids: CASSRGQFTEAFF. CDR3 nucleotide sequence: TGTGCCAGCAGCCGGGGACAGTTCACTGAAGCTTTCTTT.

This clone has just a few counts. J is TRBJ1-4 and V is TRBV9; a weak D match, TRBD1 (5 bases). CDR3 size: 15 residues. The ends were cut back, 4 bases at V and 8 bases at J, with 18 bases in the middle. Germline values: CDR1 SGDLS, CDR2 YYNGEE. The CDR3 spells CASSSNSRSGEKLFF. Here the CDR3 DNA reads TGTGCCAGCAGCTCAAACAGCCGTTCAGGGGAAAAACTGTTTTTT.